Below, 30 T cell receptor beta chains from the same sample are listed, as sequenced in a study of cytomegalovirus exposure and HLA in healthy donors (dated by TCRdb to the late 2010s). Libraries were constructed by the immunoSEQ multiplex PCR assay. A mixture of 60 forward primers for TCR Vbeta segments and 13 reverse primers for TCR Jbeta segments was used in the multiplex PCR. TCRdb holds this immuneACCESS table with in-frame rearrangements only. Some clones are missing; in checked studies, unresolved V genes explain under half, and the rest has no known cause. Present in this sample are about 110,000 clones, 75% of which were seen just once. 2.5% to 3% of the sample comes from the top ten. The specimen was PBMCs. Receptors originate from a male donor in good health and CMV-seropositive.

CDR3 sequence: CASRIGEYEQYF. The CDR3 DNA reads as TGTGCCAGCAGAATCGGGGAGTACGAGCAGTACTTC. The chain is built from TRBV6-6 and TRBJ2-7; D is perhaps TRBD2 (5 bases). CDR1 MNHNY and CDR2 SVGAGI come from the germline V gene (reference sequence). CDR3 length: 12 amino acids. V shed 6 bases and J shed 4 bases, with 10 bases lying between them.

The CDR3 loop is CASSRTGQGLPYEQYF. CDR3 in DNA: TGTGCCAGCAGCAGAACAGGGCAGGGGTTACCCTACGAGCAGTACTTC. J is TRBJ2-7 and V is TRBV7-9; D is possibly TRBD1 (6 bases). Germline V CDR1 and CDR2: SEHNR, FQNEAQ (reference sequence). V was trimmed by 5 bases and J by 2 bases, leaving 19 bases between them. CDR3 length: 16 amino acids.

The chain carries TRBV7-9 and TRBJ1-2, with 9 bases aligning to TRBD1. CDR1 is SEHNR, CDR2 FQNEAQ, per germline (reference sequence). This CDR3 has 15 residues. The junction had 8 bases not matched to a gene; V was cut back by 5 bases and J by 4 bases. The CDR3 spells CASSIPGQGRYGYTF. CDR3 coding DNA: TGTGCCAGCAGCATCCCGGGACAGGGCCGCTATGGCTACACCTTC.

This clone has only one observation. The CDR3 here is CASSQDLGGTVDLYGYTF. DNA for the CDR3: TGCGCCAGCAGCCAAGATCTTGGGGGGACAGTTGACCTCTATGGCTACACCTTC. This chain connects TRBV4-3 to TRBJ1-2; 7 bases are shared with TRBD1. Unmatched junction bases numbered 14, after V lost 0 bases and J lost 4 bases. The CDR3 contains 18 residues. The germline V gene encodes CDR1 LGHNA and CDR2 YSLEER.

The rearrangement links TRBV6-1 to TRBJ2-7; D unresolved. The CDR3 is made up of 15 amino acids. Germline V gene sequence: CDR1 MNHNS, CDR2 SASEGT. Trimming removed 6 bases from V and 0 bases from J, with 15 bases in between. CDR3 sequence: CASRVDFNPSYEQYF. CDR3 nucleotide sequence: TGTGCCAGCAGGGTCGACTTCAACCCCTCCTACGAGCAGTACTTC.

For this clone: The junction differs from germline at one of its ends, possibly a read error. V usage is TRBV25-1 and J usage is TRBJ1-2; D is unresolved. CDR1 and CDR2 (germline): MGHDK, SYGVNS. The CDR3 has 12 amino acids. The chain's CDR3 is CASSAAYYGYPF. The CDR3 nucleotides read TGTGCCAGCAGTGCGGCTTACTATGGCTACCCCTTC.

The chain joins TRBV2 to TRBJ2-5; no reliable D call. With 2 bases removed from V and 5 bases from J, the gap between germline ends came to 6 bases. The germline V gene encodes CDR1 SNHLY and CDR2 FYNNEI. This CDR3 has 12 residues. This CDR3 is CASSENWETQYF. The CDR3 region has the DNA TGTGCCAGCAGTGAAAACTGGGAGACCCAGTACTTC.

The genes are TRBV28 and TRBJ1-1; the D gene is possibly TRBD1 (5 bases). The germline CDR1 and CDR2 sequences are MDHEN and SYDVKM. Between the trimmed V and J ends, which lost 7 bases and 11 bases, there was a span of 17 bases. This CDR3 has 12 amino acids. CDR3 sequence reads: CASTVAGGYAFF. The CDR3 bases are TGTGCCAGCACCGTAGCTGGGGGGTACGCTTTCTTT.

The chain has TRBV7-8 and TRBJ2-7, with 10 bases lining up with TRBD1. V trimming: 2 bases; J trimming: 2 bases; junction bases outside the gene matches: 9. Per germline, CDR1 SGHVS and CDR2 FQNEAQ. This CDR3 has 17 residues. CDR3 sequence: CASSLTLGQGQAYEQYF. The CDR3 DNA sequence: TGTGCCAGCAGCTTAACTTTGGGACAGGGGCAAGCCTACGAGCAGTACTTC. The full variable domain, in which reference TRBV7-8 and TRBJ2-7 provide the parts outside the CDR3, is GAGVSQSPRYKVAKRGQDVALRCDPISGHVSLFWYQQALGQGPEFLTYFQNEAQLDKSGLPSDRFFAERPEGSVSTLKIQRTQQEDSAVYLCASSLTLGQGQAYEQYFGPGTRLTVT.

The chain employs TRBV6-5 and TRBJ1-6, with TRBD1 matching over 10 bases. The length of the CDR3 is 16 residues. Per germline, CDR1 MNHEY and CDR2 SVGAGI. V was clipped by 3 bases and J by 8 bases; unmatched bases: 7. The CDR3 coding sequence is TGTGCCAGCAGTTATTCCAGGGGACAGGGGTATTCACCCCTCCACTTT. It yields the protein CASSYSRGQGYSPLHF.

V and J are TRBV20-1 and TRBJ1-1; D gene unclear. V was shortened by 6 bases and J by 4 bases, with 9 bases between the two germline ends. CDR1 DFQATT and CDR2 SNEGSKA come from the germline V gene (reference sequence). CDR3 length equals 11 residues. The CDR3 region has the DNA TGCAGTGCCTCTCCGGGCACTGAAGCTTTCTTT. It is translated as CSASPGTEAFF.

CDR3 DNA sequence: TGTGCCTGGAGTGTAGGGGCTACCTACAATGAGCAGTTCTTC. Translation: CAWSVGATYNEQFF. The gene calls are TRBV30 and TRBJ2-1; tentatively, D is TRBD1 (5 bases). The CDR3 has 14 residues. CDR1 is GTSNPN and CDR2 is SVGIG in the germline V gene (reference sequence). V lost 0 bases to trimming and J lost 2 bases, with 8 bases between them.

In this sample, this clone turned up a few times. The chain couples TRBV4-3 to TRBJ1-1, with no clear D. The CDR3 sequence is 13 residues long. The V and J ends lost 0 bases and 1 base respectively, with 3 bases between them. Germline loops: CDR1 LGHNA, CDR2 YSLEER. In DNA form, the CDR3 reads TGCGCCAGCAGCCAAGAGAGGAACACTGAAGCTTTCTTT. Its translation is CASSQERNTEAFF.

The J gene is TRBJ2-7, the V gene TRBV5-1; 10 bases align to TRBD2. The CDR3 consists of 21 residues. The J segment lost 7 bases and the V segment lost 2 bases, leaving 27 bases of the junction unmatched. Germline V CDR1 and CDR2: SGHRS, YFSETQ. In DNA form, the CDR3 reads TGCGCCAGCAGCTTAGGCAGGGGTTGGACTAGCGGAAGTAGTCAAGACTGGGAGCAGTACTTC. Translated, it gives CASSLGRGWTSGSSQDWEQYF. The whole variable domain, filled in from reference TRBV5-1 and TRBJ2-7, reads KAGVTQTPRYLIKTRGQQVTLSCSPISGHRSVSWYQQTPGQGLQFLFEYFSETQRNKGNFPGRFSGRQFSNSRSEMNVSTLELGDSALYLCASSLGRGWTSGSSQDWEQYFGPGTRLTVT.

Only one count was recorded for this clone. V gene TRBV5-3 combines with J gene TRBJ1-1; 7 bases map to TRBD1. TRBV5-3 counts as an open reading frame of uncertain function. J was trimmed by 6 bases and V by 2 bases; bases with no gene match: 16. The CDR3 has 17 residues. In DNA form, the CDR3 reads TGTGCCAGAAGCTTTACTAGAAGCAGGGGGTTGAGGGCTGAAGCTTTCTTT. Its translation: CARSFTRSRGLRAEAFF.

This clone was seen once. The chain has TRBV18 and TRBJ1-2, with 7 bases lining up with TRBD1. V shed 3 bases, J shed 4 bases, and the junction held 11 bases outside the gene matches. Per the germline V gene, CDR1 is KGHSH and CDR2 is LQKENI. This CDR3 comprises 16 residues. The CDR3 DNA reads as TGTGCCAGCTCACCCACCATTACAGGGGACCCCTATGGCTACACCTTC. Protein product: CASSPTITGDPYGYTF.

The rearrangement joins TRBV4-3 to TRBJ2-7, with 8 bases matching TRBD2. The CDR3 consists of 15 residues. Germline assignment: CDR1 LGHNA and CDR2 YSLEER. V lost 1 base and J lost 2; bases outside the gene matches: 4. CDR3: CASSQAAGGTYEQYF. The CDR3 DNA follows: TGCGCCAGCAGCCAAGCGGCGGGGGGCACCTACGAGCAGTACTTC.

This chain links TRBV5-1 with TRBJ1-3, with D uncertain. Per germline, CDR1 SGHRS and CDR2 YFSETQ. The CDR3 totals 16 residues. Deletions cut 0 bases from V and 0 bases from J, with 10 bases between. CDR3 residues: CASSLDGRYSGNTIYF. In nucleotides, the CDR3 is TGCGCCAGCAGCTTGGACGGGAGATACTCTGGAAACACCATATATTTT.

The V call is TRBV19, the J call TRBJ1-5; a possible D gene is TRBD1 (5 bases). This CDR3 is built from 13 residues. Germline CDR1 reads LNHDA; CDR2 reads SQIVND (reference sequence). Deletions cut 5 bases from V and 7 bases from J, with 12 bases between. CDR3: CASSGQGQQPQHF. The CDR3 DNA reads TGTGCCAGTAGTGGGCAGGGCCAACAGCCCCAGCATTTT. Full variable domain (rest looked up from reference TRBV19 and TRBJ1-5): DGGITQSPKYLFRKEGQNVTLSCEQNLNHDAMYWYRQDPGQGLRLIYYSQIVNDFQKGDIAEGYSVSREKKESFPLTVTSAQKNPTAFYLCASSGQGQQPQHFGDGTRLSIL.

With respect to this clone: One end of the junction fails to match germline, which may point to a read error. The same CDR3 is also encoded by other DNA sequences in this sample. CDR3 DNA: TGTGCCTGGAGTGACTTGGGGGCCACTGAAGCTTTCTTC. Its protein is CAWSDLGATEAFF. The chain joins TRBV30 to TRBJ1-1; the D gene is possibly TRBD1 (6 bases). Germline values: CDR1 GTSNPN, CDR2 SVGIG (reference sequence). The CDR3 has 13 residues.

The rearrangement joins TRBV14 to TRBJ2-7; 9 nucleotides agree with TRBD2. The V segment lost 4 bases and the J segment 0 bases; nucleotides outside the gene matches: 4. CDR1 and CDR2 from the germline V gene are SGHDN and FVKESK. The CDR3 totals 15 residues. The CDR3 protein is CASSRRLADSYEQYF. The DNA for the CDR3 is TGTGCCAGCAGCCGTAGACTAGCGGACTCCTACGAGCAGTACTTC.

This clone showed up just a few times. V is TRBV6-5 and J is TRBJ1-1; unclear D gene. The CDR3 covers 13 residues. CDR1 MNHEY and CDR2 SVGAGI come from the germline V gene. The V end was cut by 7 bases, the J end by 2 bases, with 11 bases between. The CDR3 DNA is TGTGCCAGCACTCGGGGAGGAAACACTGAAGCTTTCTTT. Encoded protein: CASTRGGNTEAFF.

This clone was observed a few times. V gene TRBV5-4 combines with J gene TRBJ1-1; a weak D match, TRBD1 (5 bases). This CDR3 spans 15 amino acids. CDR1 SGHNT and CDR2 YYREEE come from the germline V gene (reference sequence). V lost 4 bases and J lost 0, with 13 bases in between. The CDR3 is CASSAGGKVNTEAFF. The CDR3 nucleotides are TGTGCCAGCAGCGCGGGGGGTAAAGTGAACACTGAAGCTTTCTTT.

The chain combines TRBV5-1 with TRBJ2-2, with 7 bases aligning to TRBD1. Germline CDR1 and CDR2: SGHRS and YFSETQ. V trimming: 4 bases; J trimming: 4 bases; junction bases outside the gene matches: 10. The CDR3 spans 16 residues. The DNA for the CDR3 is TGCGCCAGCAGCCTTCCCGGGACAGCTAGCACCGGGGAGCTGTTTTTT. Amino acids: CASSLPGTASTGELFF.

This clone turned up a few times. The chain uses TRBV6-5 and TRBJ1-2; TRBD1 aligns across 8 bases. Looked up from germline, CDR1 is MNHEY and CDR2 is SVGAGI. The CDR3 runs 15 residues. V lost 2 bases to trimming and J lost 8 bases; unmatched junction nucleotides: 10. Here the CDR3 reads CASSYTDRAARGYTF. CDR3 DNA: TGTGCCAGCAGTTACACGGACAGGGCTGCGAGGGGCTACACCTTC.

CDR3 coding DNA: TGTGCCAGCAGCCGGACTAGTGGGATGGGCTATACGCAGTATTTT. It is translated as CASSRTSGMGYTQYF. This chain connects TRBV14 to TRBJ2-3, with 7 bases aligning to TRBD2. Germline loops: CDR1 SGHDN, CDR2 FVKESK. J gave up 7 bases and V 4 bases, and 11 bases lay outside the gene matches. The CDR3 covers 15 residues.

The CDR3 loop reads CASTARQGYGYTF. The CDR3, as DNA: TGTGCCAGCACCGCCCGACAAGGCTATGGCTACACCTTC. This rearrangement joins TRBV6-5 to TRBJ1-2, with D unresolved. Germline lookup yields CDR1 MNHEY and CDR2 SVGAGI. Trimming removed 7 bases from V and 4 bases from J, with 13 bases in between. The CDR3 loop spans 13 amino acids.

The CDR3 sequence is CASSLPGNPGNTIYF. CDR3 bases: TGTGCCAGCAGCTTGCCAGGGAACCCTGGAAACACCATATATTTT. The genes are TRBV5-6 and TRBJ1-3; D is perhaps TRBD1 (5 bases). The germline V gene has CDR1 SGHDT and CDR2 YYEEEE. The CDR3 extends over 15 amino acids. Trimming removed 1 base from V and 2 bases from J, with 10 bases in between.

The chain couples TRBV7-3 to TRBJ2-2, with 10 positions matching TRBD2. Germline-derived CDR1 and CDR2 are SGHTA and FQGTGA. CDR3 length equals 20 residues. V was pared by 4 bases and J by 2 bases, with 16 bases of the junction left unmatched. CDR3 coding DNA: TGTGCCAGCAGCTCCCGGTCTAGCGGGGGCCCTAACCTAAACACCGGGGAGCTGTTTTTT. This sequence encodes CASSSRSSGGPNLNTGELFF.

The gene calls are TRBV5-1 and TRBJ2-1, with a tentative D call TRBD2 (5 bases). Germline V CDR1 and CDR2: SGHRS, YFSETQ. The CDR3 contains 15 residues. V was cut by 1 base and J by 7 bases, with 15 bases left in between. CDR3 in DNA: TGCGCCAGCAGCTTGTGGAGCGGTAGTGGGAATGAGCAGTTCTTC. This gives the protein CASSLWSGSGNEQFF.